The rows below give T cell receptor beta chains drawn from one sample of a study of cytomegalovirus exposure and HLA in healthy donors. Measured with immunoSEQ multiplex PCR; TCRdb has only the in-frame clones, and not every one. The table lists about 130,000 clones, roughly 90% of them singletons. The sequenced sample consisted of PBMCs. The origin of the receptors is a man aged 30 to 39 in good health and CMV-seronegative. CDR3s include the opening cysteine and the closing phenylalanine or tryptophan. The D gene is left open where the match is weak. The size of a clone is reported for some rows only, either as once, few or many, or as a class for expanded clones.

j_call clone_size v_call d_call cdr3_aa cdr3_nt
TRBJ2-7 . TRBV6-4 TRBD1 CASSDNRQGAHEQYF TGTGCCAGCAGTGACAACCGACAGGGGGCCCACGAGCAGTACTTC
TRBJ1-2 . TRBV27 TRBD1 CASSLTGTGGNYGYTF TGTGCCAGCAGTTTGACCGGGACAGGGGGAAACTATGGCTACACCTTC
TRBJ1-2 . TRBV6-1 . CASSESTGLWGYTF TGTGCCAGCAGTGAATCTACAGGGCTCTGGGGCTACACCTTC
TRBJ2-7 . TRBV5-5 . CASSLIFVAYEQYF TGTGCCAGCAGCCTAATATTTGTTGCCTACGAGCAGTACTTC
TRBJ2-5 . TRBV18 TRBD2 CASSPFAGGPQETQYF TGTGCCAGCTCACCCTTCGCGGGAGGTCCCCAAGAGACCCAGTACTTC
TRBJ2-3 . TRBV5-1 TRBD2 CASSYGLVVDTQYF TGCGCCAGCAGCTACGGACTAGTAGTAGATACGCAGTATTTT
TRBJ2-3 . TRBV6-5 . CASSSNPSQGTDTQYF TGTGCCAGCAGTTCGAACCCTAGCCAGGGCACAGATACGCAGTATTTT
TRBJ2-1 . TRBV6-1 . CASTQRDEQFF TGTGCCAGCACCCAACGGGATGAGCAGTTCTTC
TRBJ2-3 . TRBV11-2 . CASSPHGRRGDTQYF TGTGCCAGCAGCCCACACGGACGGCGAGGGGATACGCAGTATTTT
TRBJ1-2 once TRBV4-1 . CASSQVRPAGRYGYTF TGCGCCAGCAGCCAAGTTAGGCCTGCAGGGAGGTATGGCTACACCTTC
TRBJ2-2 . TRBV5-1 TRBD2 CASSRAGLLNTGELFF TGCGCCAGCAGCAGAGCGGGACTCTTGAACACCGGGGAGCTGTTTTTT
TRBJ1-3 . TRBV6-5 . CASSTESSGNTIYF TGTGCCAGCAGCACAGAAAGCTCTGGAAACACCATATATTTT
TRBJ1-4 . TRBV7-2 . CASSKNEKLFF TGTGCCAGCAGTAAAAATGAAAAACTGTTTTTT
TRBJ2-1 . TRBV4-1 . CASSQPMYSSYNEQFF TGCGCCAGCAGCCAACCCATGTATAGCTCCTACAATGAGCAGTTCTTC
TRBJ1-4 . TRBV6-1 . CATSYEKLFF TGTGCCACCTCGTATGAAAAACTGTTTTTT
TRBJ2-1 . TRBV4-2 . CASSQGLQSSYNEQFF TGTGCCAGCAGCCAAGGACTCCAATCGTCCTACAATGAGCAGTTCTTC
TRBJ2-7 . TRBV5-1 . CASSLQGSYEQYF TGCGCCAGCAGCTTGCAGGGTTCCTACGAGCAGTACTTC
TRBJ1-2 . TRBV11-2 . CASSLEFAGDYGYTF TGTGCCAGCAGCTTAGAGTTTGCAGGGGACTATGGCTACACCTTC
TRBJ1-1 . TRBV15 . CATSREKGIGTEAFF TGTGCCACCAGCAGAGAAAAGGGGATAGGCACTGAAGCTTTCTTT
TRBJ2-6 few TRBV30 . CAWSRDSGANVLTF TGTGCCTGGAGCAGGGATTCTGGGGCCAACGTCCTGACTTTC
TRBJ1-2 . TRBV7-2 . CASSLGPLQGYTF TGTGCCAGCAGCCTGGGGCCCCTACAGGGCTACACCTTC
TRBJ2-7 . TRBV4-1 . CASSQGLSYEQYF TGCGCCAGCAGCCAAGGACTATCCTACGAGCAGTACTTC
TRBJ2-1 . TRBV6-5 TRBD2 CASSYSGLAGANEQFF TGTGCCAGCAGTTACTCAGGGCTAGCGGGAGCAAATGAGCAGTTCTTC
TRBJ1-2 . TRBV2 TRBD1 CASSGPGQGALGYGYTF TGTGCCAGCAGTGGACCTGGCCAGGGGGCGCTCGGCTATGGCTACACCTTC
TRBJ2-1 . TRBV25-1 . CASSAYNRVSYNEQFF TGTGCCAGCAGTGCCTACAACAGGGTCTCCTACAATGAGCAGTTCTTC
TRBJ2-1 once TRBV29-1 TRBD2 CSVKTSGSMGSYNEQFF TGCAGCGTTAAGACTAGCGGGAGTATGGGCTCCTACAATGAGCAGTTCTTC
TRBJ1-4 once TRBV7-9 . CASTGLTNEKLFF TGTGCCAGTACAGGGTTGACTAATGAAAAACTGTTTTTT
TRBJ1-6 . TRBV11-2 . CASRDGYRGVNSPLHF TGTGCCAGCAGGGATGGGTACCGCGGGGTTAATTCACCCCTCCACTTT
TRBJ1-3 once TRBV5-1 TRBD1 CASSVTTGTGNTIYF TGCGCCAGCAGCGTGACGACAGGGACTGGAAACACCATATATTTT
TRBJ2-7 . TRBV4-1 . CASSLKDPGYEQYF TGCGCCAGCAGCCTAAAAGATCCGGGATACGAGCAGTACTTC
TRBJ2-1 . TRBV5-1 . CASSPGDTINEQFF TGCGCCAGCAGCCCCGGGGACACGATCAATGAGCAGTTCTTC
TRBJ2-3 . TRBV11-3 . CASSLVSTDTQYF TGTGCCAGCAGCTTAGTAAGCACAGATACGCAGTATTTT
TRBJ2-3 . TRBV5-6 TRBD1 CASSFQGGTDTQYF TGTGCCAGCAGCTTCCAGGGGGGCACAGATACGCAGTATTTT
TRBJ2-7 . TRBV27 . CASGPLGSYEQYF TGTGCCAGTGGGCCCTTAGGCTCCTACGAGCAGTACTTC
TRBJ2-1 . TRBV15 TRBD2 CATSKGYGGGYNEQFF TGTGCCACCAGCAAGGGCTATGGCGGGGGTTACAATGAGCAGTTCTTC
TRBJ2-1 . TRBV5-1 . CASSLAVSYNEQFF TGCGCCAGCAGCTTGGCCGTCTCCTACAATGAGCAGTTCTTC
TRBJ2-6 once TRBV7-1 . CASSESSGQSRANVLTF TGTGCCAGCAGCGAATCTTCAGGACAAAGTCGGGCCAACGTCCTGACTTTC
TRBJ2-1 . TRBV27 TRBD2 CASSLSSLAVNEQFF TGTGCCAGCAGTTTATCGTCCCTAGCGGTCAATGAGCAGTTCTTC
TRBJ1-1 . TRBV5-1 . CASSLTGQEAFF TGCGCCAGCAGCTTAACAGGCCAAGAAGCTTTCTTT
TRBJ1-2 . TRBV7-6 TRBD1 CASSQDRANYGYTF TGTGCCAGCAGCCAAGACAGGGCTAACTATGGCTACACCTTC
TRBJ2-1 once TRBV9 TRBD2 CASSPRGGREMYNEQFF TGTGCCAGCAGCCCCCGTGGTGGGCGGGAGATGTACAATGAGCAGTTCTTC
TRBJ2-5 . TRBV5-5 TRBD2 CASSFSGPETQYF TGTGCCAGCAGCTTTAGCGGGCCGGAGACCCAGTACTTC
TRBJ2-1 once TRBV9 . CASRGQTSRYNEQFF TGTGCCAGCAGGGGTCAAACTAGCCGCTACAATGAGCAGTTCTTC
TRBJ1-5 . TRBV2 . CASSGQQGLNQPQHF TGTGCCAGCAGTGGTCAGCAGGGTCTCAATCAGCCCCAGCATTTT
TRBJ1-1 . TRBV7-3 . CASSSSEVGGTEAFF TGTGCCAGCAGCTCCTCCGAAGTGGGGGGAACTGAAGCTTTCTTT
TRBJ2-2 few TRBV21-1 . CASSKRWMGGWTGELFF TGTGCCAGCAGCAAAAGGTGGATGGGCGGGTGGACCGGGGAGCTGTTTTTT
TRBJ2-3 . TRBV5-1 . CASSLGHCPLLTDTQYF TGCGCCAGCAGCCTGGGACACTGTCCTCTCCTCACAGATACGCAGTATTTT
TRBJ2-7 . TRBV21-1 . CASGPLAGSFYEQYF TGTGCCAGCGGCCCACTAGCGGGATCCTTCTACGAGCAGTACTTC
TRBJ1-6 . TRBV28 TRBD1 CASRQGSSYNSPLHF TGTGCCAGCAGACAGGGGAGCTCCTATAATTCACCCCTCCACTTT
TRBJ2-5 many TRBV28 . CASSHREETQYF TGTGCCAGCAGTCATAGAGAAGAGACCCAGTACTTC
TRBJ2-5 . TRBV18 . CASSPRNAGLVETQYF TGTGCCAGCTCACCTAGAAACGCAGGGTTGGTAGAGACCCAGTACTTC
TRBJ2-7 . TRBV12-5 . CASGLAASRRF TGTGCTAGTGGTTTGGCGGCTAGCCGGAGGTTC
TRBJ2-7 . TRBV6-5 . CASSPPQASYEQYF TGTGCCAGCAGTCCCCCCCAGGCGTCGTACGAGCAGTACTTC
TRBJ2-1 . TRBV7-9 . CASSFWWSGGHNEQFF TGTGCCAGCAGCTTTTGGTGGTCAGGAGGCCACAATGAGCAGTTCTTC